The next 30 T cell receptor beta chains were all read from a single sample in a study of cytomegalovirus exposure and HLA in healthy donors. PCR involved 60 Vbeta and 13 Jbeta primers. Assay: immunoSEQ multiplex PCR; the TCRdb copy retains only in-frame clones and omits some. The sample comprises around 130,000 clones, roughly 9% of which are singletons, and around 6% rests with the top ten. The material sequenced was PBMCs. The source is a woman aged 35 to 49 in good health and CMV-seropositive.

This clone was found a few times. This chain uses TRBV7-2 with TRBJ1-1, with 9 bases aligning to TRBD1. CDR3 length: 16 amino acids. Trimming removed 3 bases from V and 0 bases from J; junction bases left unmatched: 5. CDR1 SGHTA and CDR2 FQGNSA come from the germline V gene. CDR3 amino acids: CASSFWGTGMNTEAFF. The CDR3 DNA reads TGTGCCAGCAGCTTCTGGGGGACAGGGATGAACACTGAAGCTTTCTTT.

V usage is TRBV7-9 and J usage is TRBJ2-2; 8 bases agree with TRBD1. The CDR3 is 14 residues long. Germline CDR1 reads SEHNR; CDR2 reads FQNEAQ (reference sequence). V shed 5 bases, J shed 5 bases, and the junction held 4 bases outside the gene matches. The CDR3 sequence is CASSGQGLTGELFF. CDR3 sequence (DNA): TGTGCCAGCAGCGGACAGGGATTAACCGGGGAGCTGTTTTTT.

This clone was detected a few times. This sequence joins TRBV5-6 and TRBJ2-5; TRBD2 might be the D (5 bases). Trimming removed 0 bases from V and 4 bases from J, with 10 bases in between. CDR1 SGHDT and CDR2 YYEEEE come from the germline V gene. The CDR3 sequence is 14 residues long. This chain's CDR3 is CASSLVPGRETQYF. As DNA, the CDR3 is TGTGCCAGCAGCTTGGTCCCTGGGAGAGAGACCCAGTACTTC.

This clone has more than one count but fewer than ten. The chain uses TRBV5-1 and TRBJ2-1; 7 nucleotides match TRBD1. CDR1 and CDR2 from the germline V gene are SGHRS and YFSETQ. With V trimmed by 0 bases and J by 5 bases, 2 bases remained unmatched. This CDR3 has 14 residues. The CDR3 spells CASSLDTGDNEQFF. Written as DNA, the CDR3 is TGCGCCAGCAGCTTGGATACAGGGGACAATGAGCAGTTCTTC.

This clone was counted a few times. The CDR3 region has the DNA TGTGCCACCGGCCCGGGACTAGCTACTGATACGCAGTATTTT. This sequence encodes CATGPGLATDTQYF. The chain combines TRBV2 with TRBJ2-3; 9 bases agree with TRBD2. Trimming removed 10 bases from V and 6 bases from J; junction bases left unmatched: 11. The CDR3 loop spans 14 amino acids. CDR1 SNHLY and CDR2 FYNNEI come from the germline V gene.

This sequence joins TRBV5-1 and TRBJ2-6; D may be TRBD1 (8 bases). Trimming left V 2 bases short and J 2 bases short, with 11 bases between. CDR1 SGHRS and CDR2 YFSETQ come from the germline V gene. The CDR3 totals 16 residues. CDR3 protein: CASSFTGGAGANVLTF. DNA of the CDR3: TGCGCCAGCAGCTTCACAGGGGGGGCTGGGGCCAACGTCCTGACTTTC.

The chain has TRBV6-1 and TRBJ2-1, with TRBD1 matching 8 bases. The CDR3 is made up of 14 amino acids. Trimming took 6 bases from V and 3 from J; bases not matched to a gene: 4. From germline, CDR1 is MNHNS and CDR2 SASEGT. The CDR3 DNA is TGTGCCAGCAGCCGACAGGGGTTCTACAATGAGCAGTTCTTC. Its protein is CASSRQGFYNEQFF.

The V gene is TRBV4-2, the J gene TRBJ2-3; tentatively, D is TRBD1 (5 bases). CDR3 size: 19 residues. V was pared by 0 bases and J by 4 bases, with 23 bases between. The germline V gene has CDR1 LGHNA and CDR2 YNFKEQ. CDR3 region: CASSQERGRVGRVPDTQYF. CDR3 DNA sequence: TGTGCCAGCAGCCAAGAAAGGGGCCGGGTAGGAAGGGTCCCAGATACGCAGTATTTT.

This clone appeared a few times. This rearrangement joins TRBV5-1 to TRBJ2-7, with D possibly TRBD1 on 6 matching bases. Deletions cut 3 bases from V and 0 bases from J, with 13 bases between. Germline V gene lookup returns CDR1 SGHRS and CDR2 YFSETQ. The CDR3 consists of 15 residues. The DNA for the CDR3 is TGCGCCAGCAGCTCCGCTCCGACAGGCTCCTACGAGCAGTACTTC. Translation: CASSSAPTGSYEQYF.

The V gene is TRBV5-1, the J gene TRBJ2-7; 15 bases line up with TRBD2. The CDR3 covers 16 residues. Per germline, CDR1 SGHRS and CDR2 YFSETQ. The V gene end was trimmed by 2 bases and the J gene end by 5 bases; junction bases not matched to a gene: 5. The CDR3 sequence is CASSFRTSGGAHEQYF. The CDR3 DNA follows: TGCGCCAGCAGCTTTAGGACTAGCGGGGGGGCACACGAGCAGTACTTC.

The V and J genes are TRBV7-9 and TRBJ1-2; possibly TRBD1 for D (5 bases). The CDR3 totals 18 residues. Deletions cut 9 bases from V and 4 bases from J, with 30 bases between. Germline CDR1 is SEHNR and CDR2 is FQNEAQ (reference sequence). CDR3 sequence: CASTTSLGAAGPFYGYTF. The CDR3 bases are TGTGCCAGTACAACAAGTCTAGGGGCCGCAGGTCCTTTCTATGGCTACACCTTC.

V gene TRBV18 combines with J gene TRBJ2-7; D is uncertain. The V end was cut by 0 bases, the J end by 2 bases, with 8 bases between. This CDR3 comprises 14 residues. Germline V lookup: CDR1 KGHSH, CDR2 LQKENI. The CDR3 DNA reads as TGTGCCAGCTCACCACCGCTAGTCCCCTACGAGCAGTACTTC. This sequence encodes CASSPPLVPYEQYF.

This clone was recorded a few times. The chain is built from TRBV19 and TRBJ1-1; D call uncertain. The CDR3 extends over 13 amino acids. V was shortened by 8 bases and J by 0 bases, with 10 bases between the two germline ends. Germline V lookup: CDR1 LNHDA, CDR2 SQIVND (reference sequence). The CDR3 nucleotides are TGTGCCAGTGCGGGCACGTTGAACACTGAAGCTTTCTTT. Encoded protein: CASAGTLNTEAFF.

This clone was counted between two and nine times. This chain uses TRBV2 with TRBJ2-7, with 9 bases aligning to TRBD1. CDR3 size: 13 residues. With V trimmed by 4 bases and J by 7 bases, 5 bases remained unmatched. CDR1 and CDR2 from the germline V gene are SNHLY and FYNNEI. For the CDR3, the DNA is TGTGCCAGCAGTGGGACAGGGGTAGGTGAGCAGTACTTC. Translated, it gives CASSGTGVGEQYF.

The chain couples TRBV4-2 to TRBJ2-3, with 10 bases lining up with TRBD2. From germline, CDR1 is LGHNA and CDR2 YNFKEQ. The CDR3 consists of 18 residues. With 0 bases clipped from V and 2 bases from J, the junction kept 8 bases outside the gene matches. As DNA, the CDR3 is TGTGCCAGCAGCCAAGAGTCTCTAGCGGGGGACCTCACAGATACGCAGTATTTT. Translated, it gives CASSQESLAGDLTDTQYF.

This clone was counted a few times. This chain joins TRBV5-6 and TRBJ2-5; D uncertain. The CDR3 extends over 13 amino acids. Germline V CDR1 and CDR2: SGHDT, YYEEEE. V lost 0 bases to trimming and J lost 5 bases, with 8 bases between them. CDR3 amino acids: CASSLGAFETQYF. CDR3 DNA: TGTGCCAGCAGCTTGGGGGCGTTTGAGACCCAGTACTTC.

The CDR3 sequence: CASSDRDRGGEQYF. CDR3 DNA: TGTGCCAGCAGCGACCGAGACAGGGGCGGCGAGCAGTACTTC. The chain combines TRBV6-1 with TRBJ2-7, with TRBD1 matching over 8 bases. V was pared by 6 bases and J by 6 bases, with 10 bases of the junction left unmatched. Germline CDR1 is MNHNS and CDR2 is SASEGT. There are 14 residues in the CDR3.

V usage is TRBV14 and J usage is TRBJ1-6; D remains ambiguous. From germline, CDR1 is SGHDN and CDR2 FVKESK. Trimming stripped 0 bases from V and 8 bases from J, with 5 bases between. The CDR3 is 13 amino acids. The CDR3 loop is CASSQDEDSPLHF. The CDR3, as DNA: TGTGCCAGCAGCCAAGATGAGGATTCACCCCTCCACTTT.

The rearrangement uses TRBV19 and TRBJ1-1; D is possibly TRBD1 (5 bases). In germline, CDR1 is LNHDA, CDR2 SQIVND (reference sequence). Trimming shortened V by 11 bases and J by 0 bases, and 16 bases separated the two germline ends. The CDR3 is 14 amino acids. The CDR3 sequence: CACSPGTLNTEAFF. CDR3 sequence (DNA): TGTGCCTGTTCACCCGGGACTTTGAACACTGAAGCTTTCTTT.

The chain has TRBV9 and TRBJ1-2; 10 bases match TRBD1. CDR1 SGDLS and CDR2 YYNGEE come from the germline V gene. V was clipped by 0 bases and J by 7 bases; unmatched bases: 9. The length of the CDR3 is 16 residues. The DNA of the CDR3 is TGTGCCAGCAGCGTAGAGGGGACAGGGGTTGAGGTTGGCTACACCTTC. It codes for CASSVEGTGVEVGYTF.

This clone was detected only a few times. This chain uses TRBV7-9 with TRBJ1-1; D is uncertain. In germline, CDR1 is SEHNR, CDR2 FQNEAQ (reference sequence). The CDR3 consists of 15 residues. Trimming pared 4 bases from V and 0 bases from J, leaving 12 bases between. CDR3 protein: CASSSRNTMNTEAFF. The CDR3 DNA is TGTGCCAGCAGCTCCCGCAACACAATGAACACTGAAGCTTTCTTT.

This clone was seen only a few times. The CDR3 reads CSEAQGDEQYF. The DNA for the CDR3 is TGCAGTGAGGCGCAGGGGGACGAGCAGTACTTC. The chain has TRBV20-1 and TRBJ2-7; 7 positions agree with TRBD1. The CDR3 is made up of 11 amino acids. CDR1 is DFQATT, CDR2 SNEGSKA, per germline (reference sequence). The trim removed 7 bases at V and 5 bases at J, leaving 5 bases unmatched.

J is TRBJ1-1 and V is TRBV27; D call uncertain. V was trimmed by 3 bases and J by 3 bases, leaving 11 bases between them. Germline loops: CDR1 MNHEY, CDR2 SMNVEV (reference sequence). The CDR3 is made up of 14 amino acids. This CDR3 reads CASSLGRGDTEAFF. CDR3 nucleotides: TGTGCCAGCAGTTTGGGCCGGGGAGACACTGAAGCTTTCTTT.

This clone has more than one count but fewer than ten. The J gene is TRBJ2-1, the V gene TRBV30, with D perhaps matching TRBD1 (6 bases). The CDR3 sequence is 19 residues long. V was shortened by 3 bases and J by 4 bases, with 28 bases between the two germline ends. Germline V gene data show CDR1 as GTSNPN and CDR2 as SVGIG (reference sequence). The CDR3 region is CAWSPHIVRGTRIYNEQFF. CDR3 DNA sequence: TGTGCCTGGAGCCCCCATATTGTTAGGGGGACGAGGATTTACAATGAGCAGTTCTTC.

This clone showed up just a few times. The chain uses TRBV27 and TRBJ2-7; possible D gene TRBD1, 6 bases. Germline lookup yields CDR1 MNHEY and CDR2 SMNVEV (reference sequence). Trimming removed 3 bases at V and 0 bases at J, with 12 bases between. CDR3 length equals 15 residues. This chain's CDR3 is CASSLGAGSSYEQYF. The CDR3 nucleotides are TGTGCCAGCAGTTTGGGGGCAGGGAGCTCCTACGAGCAGTACTTC.

J is TRBJ1-2 and V is TRBV4-2; the D gene is possibly TRBD1 (6 bases). The germline V gene has CDR1 LGHNA and CDR2 YNFKEQ. The CDR3 sequence is 17 residues long. Trimming took off 2 bases at V and 8 bases at J, with 24 bases between the two ends. In DNA form, the CDR3 reads TGTGCCAGCAGCCAAAGACACGCAGGGGCTGATGGACTCGGCTACACCTTC. It codes for CASSQRHAGADGLGYTF.

The DNA for the CDR3 is TGTGCCAGTAGACCGACAGGGAACACTGAAGCTTTCTTT. Encoded protein: CASRPTGNTEAFF. J is TRBJ1-1 and V is TRBV19, with TRBD1 as a possible D gene (6 bases). V shed 6 bases and J shed 1 base, with 9 bases lying between them. CDR3 length: 13 residues. Germline CDR1 LNHDA, CDR2 SQIVND (reference sequence).

This clone occurred a few times. CDR3 sequence (DNA): TGCGCCAGCAGCCCCACACTACTAGCGACTGGCACAGATACGCAGTATTTT. Translated, it gives CASSPTLLATGTDTQYF. The chain uses TRBV4-1 and TRBJ2-3; 7 nucleotides line up with TRBD2. The V gene end was trimmed by 4 bases and the J gene end by 1 base; junction bases not matched to a gene: 11. The CDR3 sequence is 17 residues long. Germline CDR1 MGHRA, CDR2 YSYEKL.

V is TRBV18 and J is TRBJ2-7; the match to TRBD2 covers 9 bases. V gave up 2 bases and J gave up 6 bases; unmatched junction bases: 8. Germline CDR1 reads KGHSH; CDR2 reads LQKENI. The CDR3 is 15 residues long. Here the CDR3 DNA reads TGTGCCAGCTCACCAAACCCAGCGGGAGGCCTCGAGCAGTACTTC. Translated: CASSPNPAGGLEQYF.

The chain uses TRBV19 and TRBJ2-7, with TRBD2 as a possible D gene (6 bases). The ends were cut back, 3 bases at V and 3 bases at J, with 15 bases in the middle. The CDR3 contains 15 residues. CDR1 LNHDA and CDR2 SQIVND come from the germline V gene (reference sequence). Here the CDR3 DNA reads TGTGCCAGTAGTATTCGCCCGGGAGAGAGCTACGAGCAGTACTTC. Translation: CASSIRPGESYEQYF. The full variable domain, its missing parts supplied by reference TRBV19 and TRBJ2-7, is DGGITQSPKYLFRKEGQNVTLSCEQNLNHDAMYWYRQDPGQGLRLIYYSQIVNDFQKGDIAEGYSVSREKKESFPLTVTSAQKNPTAFYLCASSIRPGESYEQYFGPGTRLTVT.